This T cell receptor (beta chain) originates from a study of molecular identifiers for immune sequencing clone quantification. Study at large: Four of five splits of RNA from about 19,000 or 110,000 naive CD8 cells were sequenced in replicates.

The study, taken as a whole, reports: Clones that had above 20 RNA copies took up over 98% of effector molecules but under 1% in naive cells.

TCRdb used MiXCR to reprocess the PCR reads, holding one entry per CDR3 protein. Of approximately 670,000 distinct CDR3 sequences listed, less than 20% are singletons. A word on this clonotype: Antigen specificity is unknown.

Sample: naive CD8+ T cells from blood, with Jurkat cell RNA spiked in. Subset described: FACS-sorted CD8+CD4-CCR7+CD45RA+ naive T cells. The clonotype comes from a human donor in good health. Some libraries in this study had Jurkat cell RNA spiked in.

The CDR3 sequence is CASSILPRGVNEQFF. The CDR3 DNA follows: TGTGCCAGTAGTATTCTCCCTAGGGGGGTCAATGAGCAGTTCTTC. The V call is TRBV19, the J call TRBJ2-1; D possibly uses TRBD1 or TRBD2 (6 bases each). CDR3 size: 15 residues. The germline V and J ends were trimmed by 3 bases and 6 bases, with 15 bases remaining between them. In germline, CDR1 is LNHDA, CDR2 SQIVND (reference sequence).